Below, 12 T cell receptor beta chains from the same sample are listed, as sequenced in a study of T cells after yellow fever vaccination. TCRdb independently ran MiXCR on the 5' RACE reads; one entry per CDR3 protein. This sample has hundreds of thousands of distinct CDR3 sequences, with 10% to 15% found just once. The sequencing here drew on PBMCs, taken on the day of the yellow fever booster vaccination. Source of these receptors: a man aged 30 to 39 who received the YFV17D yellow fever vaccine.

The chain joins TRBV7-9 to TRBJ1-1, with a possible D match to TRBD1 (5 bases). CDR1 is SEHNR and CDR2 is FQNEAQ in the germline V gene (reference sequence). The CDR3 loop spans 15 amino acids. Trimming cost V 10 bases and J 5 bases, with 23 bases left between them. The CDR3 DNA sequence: TGTGCCACCAATTACAGGAGCGCTGTCGGTACTGAAGCTTTCTTT. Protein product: CATNYRSAVGTEAFF.

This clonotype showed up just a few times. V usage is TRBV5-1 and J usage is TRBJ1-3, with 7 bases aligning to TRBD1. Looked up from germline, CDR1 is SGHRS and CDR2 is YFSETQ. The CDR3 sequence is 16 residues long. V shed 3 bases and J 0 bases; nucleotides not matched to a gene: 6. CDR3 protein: CASSSTDRLSGNTIYF. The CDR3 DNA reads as TGCGCCAGCAGCTCTACGGACAGGCTCTCTGGAAACACCATATATTTT. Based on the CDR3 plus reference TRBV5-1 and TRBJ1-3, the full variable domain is KAGVTQTPRYLIKTRGQQVTLSCSPISGHRSVSWYQQTPGQGLQFLFEYFSETQRNKGNFPGRFSGRQFSNSRSEMNVSTLELGDSALYLCASSSTDRLSGNTIYFGEGSWLTVV.

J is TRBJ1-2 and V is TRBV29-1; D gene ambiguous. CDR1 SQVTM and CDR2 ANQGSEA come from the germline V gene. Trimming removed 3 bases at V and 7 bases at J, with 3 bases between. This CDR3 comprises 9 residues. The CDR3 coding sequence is TGCAGCGTTGATGTTGGCTACACCTTC. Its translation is CSVDVGYTF.

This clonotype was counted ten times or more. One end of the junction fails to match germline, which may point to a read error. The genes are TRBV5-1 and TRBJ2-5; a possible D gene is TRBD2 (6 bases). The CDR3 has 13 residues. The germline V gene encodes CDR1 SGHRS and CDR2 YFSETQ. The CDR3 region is CASSLGGEETQYF. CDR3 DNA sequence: TGTGCCAGCAGCTTGGGCGGGGAAGAGACCCAGTACTTC.

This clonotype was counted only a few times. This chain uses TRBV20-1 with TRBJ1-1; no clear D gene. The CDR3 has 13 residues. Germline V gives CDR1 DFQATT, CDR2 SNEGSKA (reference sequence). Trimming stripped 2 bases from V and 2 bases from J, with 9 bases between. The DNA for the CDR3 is TGCAGTGCTAGACAAACGAGAAACACTGAAGCTTTCTTT. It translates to CSARQTRNTEAFF.

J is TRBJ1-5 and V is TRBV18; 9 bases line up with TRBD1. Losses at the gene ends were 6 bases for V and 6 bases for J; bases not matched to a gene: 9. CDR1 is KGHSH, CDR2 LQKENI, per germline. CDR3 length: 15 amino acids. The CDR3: CASSPGQGTGQPQHF. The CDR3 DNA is TGTGCCAGCTCGCCGGGACAGGGAACAGGTCAGCCCCAGCATTTT.

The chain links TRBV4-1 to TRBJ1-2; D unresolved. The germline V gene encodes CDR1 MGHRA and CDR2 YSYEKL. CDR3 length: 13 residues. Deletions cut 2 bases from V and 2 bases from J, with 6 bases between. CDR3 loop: CASSQSYNYGYTF. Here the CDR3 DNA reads TGCGCCAGCAGCCAATCTTACAACTATGGCTACACCTTC.

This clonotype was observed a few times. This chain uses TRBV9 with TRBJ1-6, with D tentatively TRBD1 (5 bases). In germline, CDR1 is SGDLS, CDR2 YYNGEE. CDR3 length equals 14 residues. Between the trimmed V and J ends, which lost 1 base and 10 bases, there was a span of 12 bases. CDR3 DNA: TGTGCCAGCAGCGTAACGGGGGGAGAGTCACCCCTCCACTTT. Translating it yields CASSVTGGESPLHF. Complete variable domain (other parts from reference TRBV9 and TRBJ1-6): DSGVTQTPKHLITATGQRVTLRCSPRSGDLSVYWYQQSLDQGLQFLIQYYNGEERAKGNILERFSAQQFPDLHSELNLSSLELGDSALYFCASSVTGGESPLHFGNGTRLTVT.

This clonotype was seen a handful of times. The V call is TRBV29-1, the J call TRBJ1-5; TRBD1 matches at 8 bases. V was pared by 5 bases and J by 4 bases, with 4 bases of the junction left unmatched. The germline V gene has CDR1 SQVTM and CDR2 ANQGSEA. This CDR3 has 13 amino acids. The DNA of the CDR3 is TGCAGCGTTTTAGGGACAGGTAATCAGCCCCAGCATTTT. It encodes CSVLGTGNQPQHF. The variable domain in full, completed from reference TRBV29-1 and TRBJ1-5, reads SAVISQKPSRDICQRGTSLTIQCQVDSQVTMMFWYRQQPGQSLTLIATANQGSEATYESGFVIDKFPISRPNLTFSTLTVSNMSPEDSSIYLCSVLGTGNQPQHFGDGTRLSIL.

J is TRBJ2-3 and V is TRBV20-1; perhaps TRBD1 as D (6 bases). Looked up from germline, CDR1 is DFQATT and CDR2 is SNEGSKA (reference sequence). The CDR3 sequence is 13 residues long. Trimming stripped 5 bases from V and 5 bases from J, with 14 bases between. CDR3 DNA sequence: TGCAGTGCTTTTAGCTGGGGGCGAGATACGCAGTATTTT. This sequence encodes CSAFSWGRDTQYF.

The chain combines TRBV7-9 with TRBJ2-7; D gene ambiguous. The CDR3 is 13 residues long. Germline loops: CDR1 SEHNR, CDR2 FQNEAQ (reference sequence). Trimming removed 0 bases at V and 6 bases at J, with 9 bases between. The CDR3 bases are TGTGCCAGCAGCTTAGCTGTGACCGTCGAGCAGTACTTC. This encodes CASSLAVTVEQYF.

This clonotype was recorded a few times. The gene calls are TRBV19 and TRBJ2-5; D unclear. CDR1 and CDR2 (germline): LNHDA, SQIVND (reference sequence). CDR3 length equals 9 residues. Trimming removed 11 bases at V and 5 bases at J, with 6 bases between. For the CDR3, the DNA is TGTGCCGGACCGGAGACCCAGTACTTC. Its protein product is CAGPETQYF.